Following are 15 T cell receptor beta chains from one sample sequenced in a study of T cell responses to AZD1222 COVID-19 vaccine. Sequencing was performed with immunoSEQ multiplex PCR; in TCRdb, only in-frame clones are kept and a portion is missing. The repertoire includes 150,000 to 200,000 clones, over 85% of them detected once, and under 1.1% sits in the top ten. Specimen: peripheral blood, collected 28 days after the second dose of the MenACWY control vaccine. These receptors were obtained from an adult who received the MenACWY meningococcal vaccine as a control.

The count of this clone is one. The V gene is TRBV15, the J gene TRBJ2-1; D is possibly TRBD1 or TRBD2 (6 bases each). Germline-derived CDR1 and CDR2 are LNHNV and YYDKDF (reference sequence). V lost 5 bases and J lost 5, with 10 bases in between. CDR3 length equals 13 residues. CDR3 protein: CATSAGQHNEQFF. The CDR3 DNA sequence: TGTGCCACCAGCGCGGGACAACACAATGAGCAGTTCTTC.

This rearrangement joins TRBV7-9 to TRBJ1-1; 7 bases agree with TRBD1. Germline V lookup: CDR1 SEHNR, CDR2 FQNEAQ (reference sequence). This CDR3 has 15 amino acids. Unmatched junction bases numbered 6, after V lost 5 bases and J lost 0 bases. CDR3 nucleotides: TGTGCCAGCAGCAAACAGGGGTTGTTGAACACTGAAGCTTTCTTT. Its protein product is CASSKQGLLNTEAFF.

The V and J genes are TRBV15 and TRBJ2-1, with 10 nucleotides matching TRBD2. V was pared by 3 bases and J by 1 base, with 6 bases of the junction left unmatched. The germline CDR1 and CDR2 sequences are LNHNV and YYDKDF (reference sequence). The CDR3 runs 17 residues. This chain's CDR3 is CATSSKSSGGSYNEQFF. CDR3 DNA sequence: TGTGCCACCAGCAGTAAATCTAGCGGGGGTTCCTACAATGAGCAGTTCTTC.

The chain is built from TRBV15 and TRBJ2-7; TRBD1 is a possible D gene (5 bases). The length of the CDR3 is 16 residues. CDR1 and CDR2 (germline): LNHNV, YYDKDF (reference sequence). Trimming took off 0 bases at V and 2 bases at J, with 14 bases between the two ends. CDR3 nucleotide sequence: TGTGCCACCAGCAGAGATCTCCCGGCAGGGCCCTACGAGCAGTACTTC. It translates to CATSRDLPAGPYEQYF.

The chain couples TRBV7-6 to TRBJ1-2; D might be TRBD1 (6 bases). CDR3 length equals 15 residues. Between the trimmed V and J ends, which lost 6 bases and 0 bases, there was a span of 14 bases. Germline CDR1 is SGHVS and CDR2 is FNYEAQ. The CDR3 here is CASRSGVGPNYGYTF. The CDR3 bases are TGTGCCAGCAGGTCAGGGGTTGGGCCTAACTATGGCTACACCTTC.

CDR3 DNA: TGTGCCAGCAGTGGGACAGGGGTGTCCACCGGGGAGCTGTTTTTT. It specifies CASSGTGVSTGELFF. V is TRBV5-6 and J is TRBJ2-2, with 10 bases lining up with TRBD1. The CDR3 is made up of 15 amino acids. Germline values: CDR1 SGHDT, CDR2 YYEEEE. J was trimmed by 4 bases and V by 5 bases; bases with no gene match: 5.

The J gene is TRBJ2-7, the V gene TRBV18; D gene unclear. The length of the CDR3 is 14 residues. Germline CDR1 reads KGHSH; CDR2 reads LQKENI. V lost 2 bases and J lost 5, with 13 bases in between. The CDR3 region is CASSPGQSTHEQYF. Written as DNA, the CDR3 is TGTGCCAGCTCACCAGGGCAGAGCACCCACGAGCAGTACTTC.

This rearrangement joins TRBV30 to TRBJ1-2; D remains ambiguous. Trimming shortened V by 2 bases and J by 13 bases, and 20 bases separated the two germline ends. Per the germline V gene, CDR1 is GTSNPN and CDR2 is SVGIG (reference sequence). The CDR3 runs 13 residues. CDR3 sequence: CAWSTRSPDRPTF. As DNA, the CDR3 is TGTGCCTGGAGTACTAGATCCCCGGACCGCCCCACCTTC.

This chain joins TRBV5-8 and TRBJ1-6; 7 bases are shared with TRBD1. The CDR3 sequence is 16 residues long. Trimming removed 7 bases from V and 5 bases from J; junction bases left unmatched: 12. The germline CDR1 and CDR2 sequences are SGHTS and YDEGEE. CDR3 region: CASFLVRGINNSPLHF. For the CDR3, the DNA is TGTGCCAGCTTTCTCGTCAGGGGGATAAATAATTCACCCCTCCACTTT.

The chain uses TRBV6-5 and TRBJ2-5; 8 bases agree with TRBD1. The CDR3 is 13 residues long. The V gene's germline CDR1 is MNHEY and CDR2 SVGAGI. Losses at the gene ends were 5 bases for V and 2 bases for J; bases not matched to a gene: 1. The CDR3 spells CASSRTGQETQYF. CDR3 bases: TGTGCCAGCAGTAGGACAGGGCAAGAGACCCAGTACTTC.

V and J are TRBV7-9 and TRBJ1-2; D is unclear. The CDR3 totals 12 residues. Germline V lookup: CDR1 SEHNR, CDR2 FQNEAQ (reference sequence). V lost 5 bases and J 2 bases, leaving 6 bases between the germline ends. CDR3 DNA sequence: TGTGCCAGCAGCCGAGACAACTATGGCTACACCTTC. This sequence encodes CASSRDNYGYTF. The whole variable domain, remainder taken from reference TRBV7-9 and TRBJ1-2, is DTGVSQNPRHKITKRGQNVTFRCDPISEHNRLYWYRQTLGQGPEFLTYFQNEAQLEKSRLLSDRFSAERPKGSFSTLEIQRTEQGDSAMYLCASSRDNYGYTFGSGTRLTVV.

A note on this clone: The sample carries other DNA sequences with the same CDR3. The chain recombines TRBV5-1 with TRBJ2-5; D is unclear. The CDR3 has 11 residues. The V gene lost 3 bases and the J gene lost 1 base, with 1 base spanning the gap. CDR1 and CDR2 (germline): SGHRS, YFSETQ. The CDR3 is CASSSQETQYF. The CDR3 DNA is TGCGCCAGCAGCTCCCAAGAGACCCAGTACTTC.

The chain uses TRBV10-1 and TRBJ2-7; D is ambiguous. CDR1 is WNHNN and CDR2 is SYGVQD in the germline V gene (reference sequence). Trimming took off 6 bases at V and 0 bases at J, with 9 bases between the two ends. The CDR3 covers 13 residues. For the CDR3, the DNA is TGCGCCAGCAGCGAGGACGGCTCCTACGAGCAGTACTTC. It specifies CASSEDGSYEQYF.

Comments on this clone: Other DNA sequences of this sample code for an identical CDR3. V is TRBV11-2 and J is TRBJ1-1; no firm D call. Between the trimmed V and J ends, which lost 1 base and 1 base, there was a span of 4 bases. The CDR3 is 13 amino acids. In germline, CDR1 is SGHAT, CDR2 FQNNGV. This CDR3 is CASSLGGNTEAFF. The CDR3 DNA reads TGTGCCAGCAGCTTAGGAGGGAACACTGAAGCTTTCTTT. Full variable domain (missing parts from reference TRBV11-2 and TRBJ1-1): EAGVAQSPRYKIIEKRQSVAFWCNPISGHATLYWYQQILGQGPKLLIQFQNNGVVDDSQLPKDRFSAERLKGVDSTLKIQPAKLEDSAVYLCASSLGGNTEAFFGQGTRLTVV.

Note on this clone: This same CDR3 is encoded by further DNA sequences in the sample. The chain employs TRBV14 and TRBJ2-2; D unresolved. The CDR3 covers 14 residues. Between the trimmed V and J ends, which lost 1 base and 3 bases, there was a span of 6 bases. The germline gives CDR1 SGHDN, CDR2 FVKESK. CDR3: CASSQGRYTGELFF. The DNA for the CDR3 is TGTGCCAGCAGCCAAGGAAGGTACACCGGGGAGCTGTTTTTT.